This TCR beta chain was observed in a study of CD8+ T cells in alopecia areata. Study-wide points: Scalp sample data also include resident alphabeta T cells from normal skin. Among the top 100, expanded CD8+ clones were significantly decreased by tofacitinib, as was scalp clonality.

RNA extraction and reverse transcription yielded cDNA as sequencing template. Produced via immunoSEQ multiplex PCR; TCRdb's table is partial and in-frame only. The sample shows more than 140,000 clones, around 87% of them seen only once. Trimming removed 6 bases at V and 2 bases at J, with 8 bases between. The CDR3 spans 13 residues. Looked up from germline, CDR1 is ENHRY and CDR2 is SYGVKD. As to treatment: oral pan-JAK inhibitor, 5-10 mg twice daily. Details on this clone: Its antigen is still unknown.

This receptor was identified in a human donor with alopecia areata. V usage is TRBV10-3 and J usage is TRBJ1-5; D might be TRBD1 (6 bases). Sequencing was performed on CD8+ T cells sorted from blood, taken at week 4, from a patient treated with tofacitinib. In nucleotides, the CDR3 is TGTGCCATCAGACAGGGAGGCAATCAGCCCCAGCATTTT. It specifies CAIRQGGNQPQHF.